The present entry profiles one TCR beta chain with its context. The antigen remains unidentified. One junction end disagrees with the germline gene, perhaps due to a read error. The sample comes from a study of esophageal squamous cell carcinoma under preoperative chemotherapy. Study details: TCR repertoires were profiled from both peripheral blood T cells and tumor-infiltrating lymphocytes.

There are 16 residues in the CDR3. CDR1 is MNHNS and CDR2 is SASEGT in the germline V gene. Time point of the sample: after preoperative PTX-NDP chemotherapy. Preoperative chemotherapy with paclitaxel-nedaplatin was given to patients before surgery. TCRdb reprocessed the PCR reads with MiXCR, giving one entry per CDR3 protein. In the table there are about 11,000 distinct CDR3 sequences, roughly 63% of which are singletons. Study outcomes and limitations: Tumor-infiltrating lymphocytes showed no significant post-chemotherapy TCR diversity increase, unlike peripheral T cells. Clonal contraction, more than amplification, hit abundant clones after paclitaxel-nedaplatin.

The TCR was taken from a human donor with esophageal squamous cell carcinoma. The donor label of this sample is uncertain. This material was collected from a patient given preoperative chemotherapy. The chain employs TRBV6-1 and TRBJ2-4; 7 bases match TRBD2. CDR3 nucleotide sequence: TGTGCCAGCCGCGAATTGGGGGGGTGCGCCAAAAACACTCAGTATTTC. It codes for CASRELGGCAKNTQYF.